Presented here are 13 T cell receptor beta chains from one specimen sequenced in a study of early T cells in non-severe SARS-CoV-2 infection. TCRdb re-analysed the 5' RACE reads in MiXCR, keeping a single row per CDR3 protein. The table lists 50,000 to 80,000 distinct CDR3 sequences, less than 5.5% of them singletons. Material: whole blood. Receptors originate from an adult who was a healthcare worker with PCR-confirmed SARS-CoV-2 infection or an uninfected control (not recorded which).

This clonotype was seen at least ten times. The chain uses TRBV18 and TRBJ2-1; 10 nucleotides align to TRBD1. The V gene end was trimmed by 6 bases and the J gene end by 2 bases; junction bases not matched to a gene: 4. Germline V gene sequence: CDR1 KGHSH, CDR2 LQKENI. The CDR3 runs to 15 residues. CDR3 bases: TGTGCCAGCTCCCTCGGACAGGGGGCCTACAATGAGCAGTTCTTC. This encodes CASSLGQGAYNEQFF.

This clonotype qualifies as medium-sized. This chain links TRBV18 with TRBJ2-7, with D possibly matching TRBD1 (5 bases). This CDR3 contains 16 residues. Germline CDR1 and CDR2: KGHSH and LQKENI. The germline V and J ends were trimmed by 2 bases and 4 bases, with 18 bases remaining between them. The DNA for the CDR3 is TGTGCCAGCTCACCAGACCGTCGGTGGGGCAGATACGAGCAGTACTTC. Amino acids: CASSPDRRWGRYEQYF.

There are many counts of this clonotype. The V gene is TRBV5-1, the J gene TRBJ2-1, with 13 nucleotides matching TRBD2. J gave up 0 bases and V 4 bases, and 7 bases lay outside the gene matches. The CDR3 has 18 amino acids. Germline values: CDR1 SGHRS, CDR2 YFSETQ. The CDR3 sequence: CASSPGLAGARSYNEQFF. CDR3 nucleotide sequence: TGCGCCAGCAGCCCCGGACTAGCGGGAGCCCGCTCCTACAATGAGCAGTTCTTC.

The chain recombines TRBV24-1 with TRBJ1-2, with 7 bases aligning to TRBD1. The CDR3 consists of 16 residues. The V gene's germline CDR1 is KGHDR and CDR2 SFDVKD. V gave up 5 bases and J gave up 5 bases; unmatched junction bases: 13. CDR3 amino acids: CATSGGTGTASYGYTF. For the CDR3, the DNA is TGTGCCACCAGTGGGGGGACCGGGACAGCTTCTTATGGCTACACCTTC.

This clonotype has at least ten counts. The rearrangement uses TRBV28 and TRBJ1-1; D unresolved. The CDR3 is made up of 12 amino acids. Trimming cost V 5 bases and J 1 base, with 5 bases left between them. Germline V gives CDR1 MDHEN, CDR2 SYDVKM. CDR3: CASSLTNTEAFF. CDR3 DNA sequence: TGTGCCAGCAGTCTTACGAACACTGAAGCTTTCTTT.

This clonotype was observed a few times. The chain recombines TRBV3-1 with TRBJ2-6; D call uncertain. Germline CDR1 reads LGHDT; CDR2 reads YNNKEL (reference sequence). The CDR3 totals 15 residues. Between the trimmed V and J ends, which lost 0 bases and 0 bases, there was a span of 3 bases. CDR3 residues: CASSQESSGANVLTF. The CDR3 DNA sequence: TGTGCCAGCAGCCAAGAGAGCTCTGGGGCCAACGTCCTGACTTTC.

This clonotype was seen ten or more times. The chain combines TRBV2 with TRBJ2-7; no reliable D call. Germline lookup yields CDR1 SNHLY and CDR2 FYNNEI. The V and J ends lost 7 bases and 3 bases respectively, with 16 bases between them. The CDR3 totals 14 residues. DNA of the CDR3: TGTGCCAGCAAGAGGACGGAATCCATCTACGAGCAGTACTTC. Translated: CASKRTESIYEQYF.

This clonotype was seen many times. The V gene is TRBV5-1, the J gene TRBJ2-7; tentative D call: TRBD1 (7 bases). V shed 4 bases and J shed 6 bases, with 11 bases lying between them. The CDR3 spans 12 residues. Germline V gene lookup returns CDR1 SGHRS and CDR2 YFSETQ. The DNA for the CDR3 is TGCGCCAGCAGCCAGGGGGGTCGCGAGCAGTACTTC. Translated, it gives CASSQGGREQYF.

This clonotype was observed many times. V is TRBV18 and J is TRBJ1-4; D gene ambiguous. CDR3 length equals 15 residues. V was pared by 3 bases and J by 0 bases, with 8 bases between. The germline gives CDR1 KGHSH, CDR2 LQKENI. CDR3 sequence (DNA): TGTGCCAGCTCACCTCTCAGCTCAACTAATGAAAAACTGTTTTTT. Translation: CASSPLSSTNEKLFF.

In its sample, this clonotype was seen many times. The genes are TRBV18 and TRBJ1-6; tentatively, D is TRBD1 (5 bases). Germline V CDR1 and CDR2: KGHSH, LQKENI. There are 15 residues in the CDR3. Trimming shortened V by 3 bases and J by 10 bases, and 16 bases separated the two germline ends. The CDR3 DNA sequence: TGTGCCAGCTCACCCTCGGGGGAGACCAAATCACCCCTCCACTTT. The encoded protein is CASSPSGETKSPLHF.

This clonotype has at least ten counts. This sequence joins TRBV5-1 and TRBJ2-7; 7 positions agree with TRBD2. Germline-derived CDR1 and CDR2 are SGHRS and YFSETQ. The CDR3 consists of 14 residues. The V and J ends lost 4 bases and 5 bases, in that order; junction bases with no gene match: 9. CDR3 DNA: TGCGCCAGCAGCCAACAGACTAGCCGGCACGAGCAGTACTTC. Protein product: CASSQQTSRHEQYF. The full variable domain, in which reference TRBV5-1 and TRBJ2-7 provide the parts outside the CDR3, is KAGVTQTPRYLIKTRGQQVTLSCSPISGHRSVSWYQQTPGQGLQFLFEYFSETQRNKGNFPGRFSGRQFSNSRSEMNVSTLELGDSALYLCASSQQTSRHEQYFGPGTRLTVT.

This clonotype was seen a few times. The genes are TRBV19 and TRBJ2-4; D is possibly TRBD1 or TRBD2 (5 bases each). The germline gives CDR1 LNHDA, CDR2 SQIVND (reference sequence). V lost 1 base, J lost 2 bases, and 6 bases lay in between. The CDR3 spans 14 residues. The CDR3 nucleotides are TGTGCCAGTAGTATAGGGGGACCCAAAAACATTCAGTACTTC. Its protein product is CASSIGGPKNIQYF.

This clonotype was recorded many times. This chain links TRBV6-5 with TRBJ2-3, with D possibly matching TRBD2 (6 bases). The V and J ends lost 0 bases and 2 bases respectively, with 12 bases between them. The CDR3 loop spans 16 amino acids. Germline values: CDR1 MNHEY, CDR2 SVGAGI. The CDR3 DNA follows: TGTGCCAGCAGTTACTCGACGGCGGGGAACACAGATACGCAGTATTTT. Its protein is CASSYSTAGNTDTQYF.